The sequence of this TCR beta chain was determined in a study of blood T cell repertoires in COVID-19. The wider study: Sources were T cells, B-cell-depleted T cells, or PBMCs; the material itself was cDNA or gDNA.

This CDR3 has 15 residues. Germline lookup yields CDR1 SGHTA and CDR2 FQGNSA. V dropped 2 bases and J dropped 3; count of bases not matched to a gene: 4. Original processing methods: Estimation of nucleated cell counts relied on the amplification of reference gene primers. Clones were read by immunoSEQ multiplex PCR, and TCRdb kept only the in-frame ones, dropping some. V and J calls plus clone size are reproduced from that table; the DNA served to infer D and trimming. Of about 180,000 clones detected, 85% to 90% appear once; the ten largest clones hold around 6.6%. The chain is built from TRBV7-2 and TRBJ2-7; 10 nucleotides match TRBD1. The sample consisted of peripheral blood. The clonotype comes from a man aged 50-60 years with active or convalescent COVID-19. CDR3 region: CASSLLGQGNYEQYF. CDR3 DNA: TGTGCCAGCAGCTTACTGGGACAGGGGAACTACGAGCAGTACTTC. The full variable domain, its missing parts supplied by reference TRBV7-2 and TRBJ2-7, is GAGVSQSPSNKVTEKGKDVELRCDPISGHTALYWYRQSLGQGLEFLIYFQGNSAPDKSGLPSDRFSAERTGGSVSTLTIQRTQQEDSAVYLCASSLLGQGNYEQYFGPGTRLTVT.